The T cell receptor beta chain under discussion was sequenced for a study of Ad26.COV2.S vaccination and SARS-CoV-2 variants. Regarding the study as a whole: Measurement of non-spike TCR breadth gave similar results in vaccine and placebo recipients.

The CDR3 spans 19 residues. CDR1 is SGHKS, CDR2 YYEKEE, per germline (reference sequence). Losses at the gene ends were 2 bases for V and 2 bases for J; bases not matched to a gene: 13. About this clone itself: Its target is not known.

The table came from immunoSEQ multiplex PCR; TCRdb's copy has only in-frame clones and leaves some out. In the table there are 500,000 or so clones, nearly 90% of which are singletons. Treatment reported: approximately 18 received Ad26.COV2.S at low or high dose, single or two shots; roughly five received placebo; per-sample allocation not given. Specimens were obtained on day 63 following the first vaccine or placebo injection. The sequence was obtained from a person aged 18-65 years who received the Ad26.COV2.S COVID-19 vaccine or a placebo. The gene calls are TRBV5-5 and TRBJ2-5; 12 bases align to TRBD1. The material sequenced was peripheral blood, taken in a trial of Ad26.COV2.S vaccine versus placebo. CDR3 in amino acids: CASSLLRTGQGAGQETQYF. Written as DNA, the CDR3 is TGTGCCAGCAGCTTATTGAGAACGGGACAGGGGGCAGGGCAAGAGACCCAGTACTTC.